This T cell receptor beta chain was retrieved from a study of T cells in Graves' hyperthyroidism and ophthalmopathy. General study results and limits: Most clonotypes that expanded in the thyroid above 0.001 also showed up in blood.

Per germline, CDR1 LNHNV and CDR2 YYDKDF (reference sequence). The V end was cut by 4 bases, the J end by 6 bases, with 6 bases between. The CDR3 has 12 residues. A Clinical Activity Score of at least 3, a NOSPECS grade of at least 4 and a duration under 3 months were recorded in the ophthalmopathy patients. The study excluded patients with uncontrolled infection, other autoimmune disease, pregnancy or lactation. Fresh peripheral blood, 9.5 to 10 ml of it, supplied the PBMCs. It was RNA transcripts that yielded the amplified TCR beta CDR3 regions. A set of HTBI primers served as the primers for a first-round RT-PCR of the TCR CDR3. TCRdb analysed the multiplex PCR reads with MiXCR anew, one entry per CDR3 protein. The table shows 450,000 to 550,000 distinct CDR3 sequences, with less than 25% occurring only once. This clonotype was found many times. Its specificity is not known.

Sequenced: blood. This TCR was sampled from a woman younger than 45 with Graves' ophthalmopathy. The V gene is TRBV15, the J gene TRBJ2-2, with D tentatively TRBD2 (5 bases). The CDR3 sequence: CATSNGAGELFF. As DNA, the CDR3 is TGTGCCACCAGCAACGGGGCCGGGGAGCTGTTTTTT.